This TCR beta chain comes out of a study of identical twins. From the 5' RACE reads, TCRdb called clonotypes with MiXCR, one entry per CDR3 protein. The sample has a few hundred thousand distinct CDR3 sequences, more than 9% seen once; the top ten hold roughly 3%. This clonotype has more than one count but fewer than ten. Per the germline V gene, CDR1 is DFQATT and CDR2 is SNEGSKA (reference sequence). The CDR3 spans 13 residues. V lost 2 bases and J 4 bases, leaving 9 bases between the germline ends. The same specimen was also included in a second study, on yellow fever vaccine responses in identical twins.

The TCR originated in a woman under 30 in good health. The chain recombines TRBV20-1 with TRBJ1-5; weak D call: TRBD1 (6 bases). Sample: PBMCs. Here the CDR3 reads CSARIQGNQPQHF. The CDR3 DNA reads as TGCAGTGCTAGAATACAGGGAAATCAGCCCCAGCATTTT.